This T cell receptor (beta chain) was documented in a study of cytomegalovirus exposure and HLA in healthy donors. About the research overall: Sequencing of roughly 180 million T cells in an earlier analysis found some 100 million unique TCR beta sequences. In an early release, HLA-typed donors contributed approximately 80 million unique TCR sequences.

In its sample, this clone was seen a few times. Its antigen is not known. Germline loops: CDR1 MGHRA, CDR2 YSYEKL. The CDR3 spans 15 residues. The V and J ends lost 4 bases and 5 bases respectively, with 15 bases between them. The study's findings and limits: About 87% or about 30% of the time was how often most TCR beta V segments were productive, according to an earlier analysis.

PCR used 60 Vbeta primers and 13 Jbeta primers. Method: immunoSEQ multiplex PCR; TCRdb's copy keeps in-frame clones and lacks some. The sample has some 120,000 clones, around a tenth seen once. The TCR sequence derives from a man aged 30 to 39 in good health and CMV-seronegative. Input material: PBMCs. The chain recombines TRBV4-1 with TRBJ2-1, with D perhaps matching TRBD2 (5 bases). The CDR3: CASSRGVAPNNEQFF. The CDR3, as DNA: TGCGCCAGCAGCCGAGGAGTAGCGCCTAACAATGAGCAGTTCTTC.